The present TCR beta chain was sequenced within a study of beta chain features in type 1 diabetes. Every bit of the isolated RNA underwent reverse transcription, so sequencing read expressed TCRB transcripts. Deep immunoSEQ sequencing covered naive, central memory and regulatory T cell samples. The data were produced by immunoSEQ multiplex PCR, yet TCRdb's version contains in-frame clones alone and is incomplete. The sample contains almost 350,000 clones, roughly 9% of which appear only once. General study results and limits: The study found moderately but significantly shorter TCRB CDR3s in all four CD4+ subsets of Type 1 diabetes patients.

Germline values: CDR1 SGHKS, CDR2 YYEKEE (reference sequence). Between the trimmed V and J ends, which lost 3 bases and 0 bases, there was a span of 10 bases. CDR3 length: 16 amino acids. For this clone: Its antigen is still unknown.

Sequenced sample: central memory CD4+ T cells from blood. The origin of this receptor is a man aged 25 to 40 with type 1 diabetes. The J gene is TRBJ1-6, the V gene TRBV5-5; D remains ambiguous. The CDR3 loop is CASSSSKSSYNSPLHF. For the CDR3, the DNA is TGTGCCAGCAGCTCGTCAAAGAGCTCCTATAATTCACCCCTCCACTTT.